One sample yielded the 4 T cell receptor beta chains listed below, sequenced in a study of T cell repertoires in ileal Crohn's disease. Sequencing used immunoSEQ multiplex PCR; TCRdb keeps in-frame clones, though not all of them. The sample lists about 16,000 clones; 90% to 95% were seen once. Sequenced input: ileal tissue. The receptors shown here come from an adult with Crohn's disease.

The J gene is TRBJ2-3, the V gene TRBV4-1, with TRBD2 identical over 8 bases. The germline gives CDR1 MGHRA, CDR2 YSYEKL. The CDR3 totals 15 residues. The ends lost 1 base at V and 0 bases at J; junction bases unmatched: 0. CDR3 sequence (DNA): TGCGCCAGCAGCCAAGTAGCGGGGAGCACAGATACGCAGTATTTT. Protein: CASSQVAGSTDTQYF.

This chain joins TRBV27 and TRBJ2-5, with 14 bases that match TRBD2. This CDR3 is built from 15 residues. Germline CDR1 and CDR2: MNHEY and SMNVEV (reference sequence). Trimming cost V 6 bases and J 6 bases; bases outside gene matches: 6. CDR3 nucleotide sequence: TGTGCCAGCAGCTCGACTAGCGGGGGGGGGCAGACCCAGTACTTC. Protein product: CASSSTSGGGQTQYF.

The chain recombines TRBV4-3 with TRBJ2-5, with 7 bases identical to TRBD2. The tail of the sequence fits TRBJ2-7 better, so the J call may be wrong. Germline CDR1 reads LGHNA; CDR2 reads YSLEER. The CDR3 covers 15 residues. Here the CDR3 reads CASSQVWGGSYEQYF. The CDR3 DNA sequence: TGCGCCAGCAGCCAAGTGTGGGGGGGTAGCTACGAGCAGTACTTC.

The rearrangement joins TRBV6-1 to TRBJ1-5, with 7 bases matching TRBD1. CDR3 length equals 14 residues. J gave up 5 bases and V 6 bases, and 7 bases lay outside the gene matches. The V gene's germline CDR1 is MNHNS and CDR2 SASEGT. CDR3 bases: TGTGCCAGCAGAAGACAGGGATGGGATCAGCCCCAGCATTTT. This codes for CASRRQGWDQPQHF.